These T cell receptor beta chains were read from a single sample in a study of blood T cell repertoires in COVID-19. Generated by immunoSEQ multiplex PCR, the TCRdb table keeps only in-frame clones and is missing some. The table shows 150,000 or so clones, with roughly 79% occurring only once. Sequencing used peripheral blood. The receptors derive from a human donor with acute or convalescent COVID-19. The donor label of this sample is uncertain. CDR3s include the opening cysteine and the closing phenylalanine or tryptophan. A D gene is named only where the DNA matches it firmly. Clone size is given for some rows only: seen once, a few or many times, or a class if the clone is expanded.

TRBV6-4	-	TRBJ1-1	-	TGTGCCAGCAGTGATCAGATGAACACTGAAGCTTTCTTT	CASSDQMNTEAFF
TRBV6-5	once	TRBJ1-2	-	TGTGCCAGCAGTCCTGGCTGGCCAGGCGACTATGGCTACACCTTC	CASSPGWPGDYGYTF
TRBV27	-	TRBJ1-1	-	TGTGCCAGCATTCAAGATGGAGGGGCGAACACTGAAGCTTTCTTT	CASIQDGGANTEAFF
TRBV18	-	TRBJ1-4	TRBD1	TGTGCCAGCTCACAACTCAGGGACAGGAACGAAAAACTGTTTTTT	CASSQLRDRNEKLFF
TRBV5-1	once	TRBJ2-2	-	TGCGCCAGCAGCTTGTTCAGGGCGAACACCGGGGAGCTGTTTTTT	CASSLFRANTGELFF
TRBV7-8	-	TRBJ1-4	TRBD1	TGTGCCAGCAGCCCGGACAGGGGGCTATTCCCAACTAATGAAAAACTGTTTTTT	CASSPDRGLFPTNEKLFF
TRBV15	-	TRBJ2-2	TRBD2	TGTGCCACCAGCAGACACCCTGGAGCGGGGGGTGGCACCGGGGAGCTGTTTTTT	CATSRHPGAGGGTGELFF
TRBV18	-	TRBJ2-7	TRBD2	TGTGCCAGCTCACCGGCTAGCGGGGGGGCCTCCTACGAGCAGTACTTC	CASSPASGGASYEQYF
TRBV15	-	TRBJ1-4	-	TGTGCCACCAGCAGAGATAAGGGGCAGCCAAATGAAAAACTGTTTTTT	CATSRDKGQPNEKLFF
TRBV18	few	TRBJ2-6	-	TGTGCCAGCTCTCCCAGTCCGGGGGGGGCCAACGTCCTGACTTTC	CASSPSPGGANVLTF
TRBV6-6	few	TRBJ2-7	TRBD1	TGTGCCAGCACCCAGGGGGCCCACGAGCAGTACTTC	CASTQGAHEQYF